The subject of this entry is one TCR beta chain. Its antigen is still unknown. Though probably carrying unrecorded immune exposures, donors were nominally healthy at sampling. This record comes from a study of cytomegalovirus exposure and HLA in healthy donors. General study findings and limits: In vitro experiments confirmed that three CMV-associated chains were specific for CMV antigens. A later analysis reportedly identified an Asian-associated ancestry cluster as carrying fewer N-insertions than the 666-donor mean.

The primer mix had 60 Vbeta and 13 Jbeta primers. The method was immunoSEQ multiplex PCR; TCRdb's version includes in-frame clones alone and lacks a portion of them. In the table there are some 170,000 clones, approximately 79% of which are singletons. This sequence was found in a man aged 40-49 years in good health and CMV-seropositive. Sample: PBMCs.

This CDR3 is CASSIVYQGGRRYTF. In nucleotides, the CDR3 is TGTGCCAGTAGTATAGTGTACCAGGGGGGAAGGCGCTACACCTTC. V is TRBV19 and J is TRBJ1-2; 7 nucleotides match TRBD1. This CDR3 region has 15 residues. Germline V gives CDR1 LNHDA, CDR2 SQIVND (reference sequence). Trimming removed 1 base from V and 9 bases from J; junction bases left unmatched: 11.